One T cell receptor beta chain is described in this entry. Its target is unknown. The entry originates in a study of Ad26.COV2.S vaccination and SARS-CoV-2 variants. Specified treatment: around 19 received Ad26.COV2.S at low or high dose, single or two shots; about five received placebo; per-sample allocation not given. After the first vaccine or placebo injection, samples were drawn on day 63. The V and J ends lost 5 bases and 3 bases, in that order; junction bases with no gene match: 8. Germline V CDR1 and CDR2: MRHNA, SNTAGT. The length of the CDR3 is 15 residues. General study points: Spike-specific TCR breadth in vaccine recipients exceeded that seen in placebo recipients.

TCRdb keeps only in-frame clones here, not all; method: immunoSEQ multiplex PCR. Of some 370,000 clones listed, 83% were seen once; the top ten hold just under 7.5%. Sample: peripheral blood, taken in a trial of Ad26.COV2.S vaccine versus placebo. The chain links TRBV6-4 to TRBJ1-2; 8 bases agree with TRBD1. The receptor was derived from a person aged 18 to 65 who received the Ad26.COV2.S COVID-19 vaccine or a placebo. CDR3 DNA sequence: TGTGCCAGCAGTCTGGAACAGGGGGGGCACTATGGCTACACCTTC. Amino acid sequence: CASSLEQGGHYGYTF.